A single sample is the source of the 9 T cell receptor beta chains below, sequenced in a study of blood T cell repertoires in COVID-19. Some clones are missing from TCRdb's copy, which holds only in-frame ones; the method was immunoSEQ multiplex PCR. The sample has about 200,000 clones; 86% are singletons. Sequences were obtained from peripheral blood. The receptors shown here come from a woman in her 70s with acute or convalescent COVID-19.

The V call is TRBV18, the J call TRBJ2-1; 10 bases are shared with TRBD2. Germline V gene lookup returns CDR1 KGHSH and CDR2 LQKENI. The CDR3 totals 15 residues. V lost 3 bases to trimming and J lost 9 bases; unmatched junction nucleotides: 8. CDR3 loop: CASSPLLAGMSEQFF. DNA of the CDR3: TGTGCCAGCTCACCCTTACTAGCGGGAATGAGTGAGCAGTTCTTC.

CDR3 residues: CASRRQGGNQPQHF. CDR3 sequence (DNA): TGTGCCAGCAGGAGACAGGGCGGCAATCAGCCCCAGCATTTT. The V and J genes are TRBV28 and TRBJ1-5; 7 bases line up with TRBD1. CDR1 and CDR2 (germline): MDHEN, SYDVKM. J gave up 2 bases and V 6 bases, and 4 bases lay outside the gene matches. The CDR3 loop spans 14 amino acids.

This clone was recorded a few times. The chain has TRBV9 and TRBJ2-1; perhaps TRBD2 as D (5 bases). The germline V gene has CDR1 SGDLS and CDR2 YYNGEE. The CDR3 has 16 residues. Trimming cost V 3 bases and J 0 bases, with 13 bases left between them. This chain's CDR3 is CASSGLGVHSYNEQFF. The CDR3 coding sequence is TGTGCCAGCAGCGGTCTCGGGGTTCACTCCTACAATGAGCAGTTCTTC.

The gene calls are TRBV23-1 and TRBJ1-2; possibly TRBD1 for D (6 bases). TRBV23-1 counts as an open reading frame of uncertain function. This CDR3 comprises 17 residues. Trimming shortened V by 3 bases and J by 5 bases, and 22 bases separated the two germline ends. The CDR3 nucleotides read TGCGCCAGCAGTCACCAGGGCAAGGGGGAATATTTTTATGGCTACACCTTC. Its translation is CASSHQGKGEYFYGYTF.

This clone was counted between two and nine times. The rearrangement links TRBV5-1 to TRBJ1-2, with D tentatively TRBD1 (6 bases). V was trimmed by 0 bases and J by 1 base, leaving 7 bases between them. The CDR3 has 14 amino acids. Germline V gives CDR1 SGHRS, CDR2 YFSETQ. The CDR3 reads CASSLDRDNYGYTF. The CDR3 DNA sequence: TGCGCCAGCAGCTTGGACAGGGATAACTATGGCTACACCTTC. The complete variable domain, with remaining parts taken from reference TRBV5-1 and TRBJ1-2, reads KAGVTQTPRYLIKTRGQQVTLSCSPISGHRSVSWYQQTPGQGLQFLFEYFSETQRNKGNFPGRFSGRQFSNSRSEMNVSTLELGDSALYLCASSLDRDNYGYTFGSGTRLTVV.

This chain links TRBV19 with TRBJ2-5, with 7 positions matching TRBD1. Germline trimming cut 2 bases from V and 5 bases from J; bases unmatched to any gene: 8. The CDR3 sequence is 15 residues long. In germline, CDR1 is LNHDA, CDR2 SQIVND (reference sequence). The CDR3 protein is CASSITGAGPETQYF. The CDR3 DNA reads TGTGCCAGTAGTATAACAGGGGCCGGGCCGGAGACCCAGTACTTC. Together with reference TRBV19 and TRBJ2-5, the CDR3 gives the full variable domain: DGGITQSPKYLFRKEGQNVTLSCEQNLNHDAMYWYRQDPGQGLRLIYYSQIVNDFQKGDIAEGYSVSREKKESFPLTVTSAQKNPTAFYLCASSITGAGPETQYFGPGTRLLVL.

This chain uses TRBV6-2 or TRBV6-3 with TRBJ2-3, with TRBD2 as a possible D gene (6 bases). The V gene lost 5 bases and the J gene lost 2 bases, with 17 bases spanning the gap. Germline V gives CDR1 MNHEY, CDR2 SVGEGT. The CDR3 is 16 amino acids. The CDR3 is CASSKQRASATDTQYF. CDR3 coding DNA: TGTGCCAGCAGTAAGCAACGAGCTAGCGCCACAGATACGCAGTATTTT.

The rearrangement uses TRBV27 and TRBJ1-6; the match to TRBD1 covers 8 bases. Per germline, CDR1 MNHEY and CDR2 SMNVEV (reference sequence). The CDR3 has 14 amino acids. V lost 6 bases, J lost 5 bases, and 3 bases stayed unmatched. The CDR3 DNA follows: TGTGCCAGCAGGGACAGGGTTAATAATTCACCCCTCCACTTT. This codes for CASRDRVNNSPLHF.

V and J are TRBV19 and TRBJ1-5; a weak D match, TRBD1 (6 bases). The germline CDR1 and CDR2 sequences are LNHDA and SQIVND (reference sequence). The CDR3 has 14 amino acids. Trimming cost V 6 bases and J 7 bases, with 16 bases left between them. The CDR3 DNA reads TGTGCCAGTAGGGTCACAGGGTCGGGCCAGCCCCAGCATTTT. It codes for CASRVTGSGQPQHF.